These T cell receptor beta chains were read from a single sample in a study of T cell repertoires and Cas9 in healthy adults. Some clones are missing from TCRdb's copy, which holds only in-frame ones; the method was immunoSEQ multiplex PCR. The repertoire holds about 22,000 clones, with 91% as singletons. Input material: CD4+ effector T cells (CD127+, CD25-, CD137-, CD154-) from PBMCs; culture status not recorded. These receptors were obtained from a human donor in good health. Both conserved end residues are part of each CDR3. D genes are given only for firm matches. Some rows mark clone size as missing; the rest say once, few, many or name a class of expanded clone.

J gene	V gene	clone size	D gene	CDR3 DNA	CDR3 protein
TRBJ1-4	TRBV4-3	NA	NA	TGCGCCAGCAGCCAAGACACGGGTTGGGAAAAACTGTTTTTT	CASSQDTGWEKLFF
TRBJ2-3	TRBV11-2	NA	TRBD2	TGTGCCAGCAGCCCGAGGGCGGGGGGGTACACAGATACGCAGTATTTT	CASSPRAGGYTDTQYF
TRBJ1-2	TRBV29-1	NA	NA	TGCAGCGTTGAATCCTACTATGGCTACACCTTC	CSVESYYGYTF
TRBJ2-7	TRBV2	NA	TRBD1	TGTGCCAGCTCGACAGGGCCGAGCTCCTACGAGCAGTACTTC	CASSTGPSSYEQYF
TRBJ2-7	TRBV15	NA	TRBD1	TGTGCCACCAGCACCCGCACGACAGGGAGCGAGCAGTACTTC	CATSTRTTGSEQYF
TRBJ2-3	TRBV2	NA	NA	TGTGCCAGCAGTGTGCAGGGAATCACAGATACGCAGTATTTT	CASSVQGITDTQYF
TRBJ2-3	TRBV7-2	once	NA	TGTGCCAGCAGCTTAGTCGGGACGAAAGGTCCGCAGTATTTT	CASSLVGTKGPQYF
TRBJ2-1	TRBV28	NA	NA	TGTGCCAGCAGTTTCCCGACTAAGCCGACGCAGTTCTTC	CASSFPTKPTQFF
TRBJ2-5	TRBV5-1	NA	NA	TGCGCCAGCAGAAGGGGGGTTCAAGAGACCCAGTACTTC	CASRRGVQETQYF
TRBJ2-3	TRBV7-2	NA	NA	TGTGCCAGCAGCGCCGCAGGGACAGATACGCAGTATTTT	CASSAAGTDTQYF
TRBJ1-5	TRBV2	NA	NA	TGTGCCAGCAGCGGACAGACAAGCAATCAGCCCCAGCATTTT	CASSGQTSNQPQHF